This T cell receptor beta chain was captured by sequencing in a study of CD8+CD57+ T cells in acquired aplastic anemia. Study as a whole: Sorted CD4+ plus CD8+ cells gave DNA averaging 3.2 ug. Study-wide findings and caveats: CD8+ Simpson's diversity in patients was not significantly different from that in controls. Around 30 sequences, all CD8+ CDR3, were shared between patients and controls.

Genomic DNA, serving as template, underwent TCR beta VDJ and CDR3 profiling. TCRdb re-analysed the reads in MiXCR, keeping a single row per CDR3 protein. The sample consists of around 430,000 distinct CDR3 sequences, less than 35% of them appearing once. The V and J ends lost 4 bases and 0 bases respectively, with 12 bases between them. The CDR3 has 17 amino acids. Germline V CDR1 and CDR2: KGHDR, SFDVKD. By flow cytometry, patients selected for sequencing had shown an expansion of CD8+CD57+ cells. The cohort consisted entirely of patients having severe acquired aplastic anemia. This clonotype was observed many times. Its antigen is still unknown.

V and J are TRBV24-1 and TRBJ2-6; D ambiguous. Sequenced material: sorted CD4+, CD8+, or CD8+CD57+ T cells (not recorded which) from PBMCs. The clonotype was recovered from a human donor with aplastic anemia. The CDR3 reads CATSDPGRHSGANVLTF. The CDR3 coding sequence is TGTGCCACCAGTGACCCCGGCCGCCACTCTGGGGCCAACGTCCTGACTTTC.